A selection of T cell receptor beta chains follows, all from one sample in a study of blood T cell repertoires in COVID-19. Measured with immunoSEQ multiplex PCR; TCRdb has only the in-frame clones, and not every one. Of more than 150,000 clones listed, roughly nine tenths are singletons. Material for sequencing was peripheral blood. The source of these receptors is a man aged 70 or older with active or convalescent COVID-19. Both conserved end residues are part of each CDR3. The order of the fields is J gene, D gene, clone size, V gene, CDR3 protein, CDR3 DNA. The D gene is left open where the match is weak. Clone size, where shown, is once, few, many, or a class for clones that have expanded.

>TRBJ1-2|NA|once|TRBV18
CASSLQGRSDGYTF
TGTGCCAGCTCACTACAGGGTCGATCTGACGGCTACACCTTC
>TRBJ2-7|NA|NA|TRBV7-6
CASSLGYSSYEQYF
TGTGCCAGCAGCTTAGGGTACAGCTCCTACGAGCAGTACTTC
>TRBJ1-2|NA|NA|TRBV27
CASRGQWSGGYTF
TGTGCCAGCAGAGGACAGTGGTCTGGGGGCTACACCTTC
>TRBJ2-7|TRBD1|NA|TRBV7-9
CASSWATGVYEQYF
TGTGCCAGCAGTTGGGCGACAGGGGTGTACGAGCAGTACTTC
>TRBJ2-1|NA|once|TRBV18
CASSPPRTETYNEQFF
TGTGCCAGCTCACCCCCCCGGACAGAGACCTACAATGAGCAGTTCTTC
>TRBJ1-6|NA|NA|TRBV6-5
CASSYSIESPLHF
TGTGCCAGCAGTTACAGTATTGAGTCACCCCTCCACTTT
>TRBJ2-1|NA|NA|TRBV20-1
CSASYTLADSYNEQFF
TGCAGTGCTAGTTACACTTTAGCGGATTCCTACAATGAGCAGTTCTTC
>TRBJ1-1|NA|NA|TRBV5-1
CASSETGNTEAFF
TGCGCCAGCAGCGAGACAGGGAACACTGAAGCTTTCTTT
>TRBJ2-2|TRBD2|NA|TRBV29-1
CSVDPTGTRGGELFF
TGCAGCGTTGATCCAACCGGGACTAGAGGCGGGGAGCTGTTTTTT
>TRBJ1-2|NA|NA|TRBV18
CASSPDGDYGYTF
TGTGCCAGCTCCCCGGACGGGGACTATGGCTACACCTTC
>TRBJ1-2|TRBD1|NA|TRBV5-4
CASSPGTVLSYGYTF
TGTGCCAGCAGCCCGGGGACAGTCTTAAGCTATGGCTACACCTTC
>TRBJ1-6|TRBD1|NA|TRBV16
CASSRRDRAIHSPLHF
TGTGCCAGCAGCCGACGGGACAGGGCAATTCATTCACCCCTCCACTTT
>TRBJ2-7|TRBD1|few|TRBV18
CASSLTSGTALSYEQYF
TGTGCCAGCTCACTCACCTCCGGGACAGCCCTCTCCTACGAGCAGTACTTC
>TRBJ2-1|NA|NA|TRBV9
CASSVTDIFDNEQFF
TGTGCCAGCAGCGTGACAGACATATTTGACAATGAGCAGTTCTTC
>TRBJ1-2|TRBD1|NA|TRBV28
CATTDRGYGYTF
TGTGCCACCACGGACAGGGGCTATGGCTACACCTTC
>TRBJ1-2|TRBD1|NA|TRBV7-2
CASRDPGTGGFLNTF
TGTGCCAGCAGGGACCCCGGGACAGGGGGCTTCCTGAACACCTTC
>TRBJ1-1|NA|once|TRBV15
CATSRDLAVTEAFF
TGTGCCACCAGCAGAGATCTCGCAGTCACTGAAGCTTTCTTT
>TRBJ2-2|TRBD2|NA|TRBV7-2
CASSRDYSNTGELFF
TGTGCCAGCAGCCGGGACTACTCGAACACCGGGGAGCTGTTTTTT
>TRBJ1-2|NA|few|TRBV6-2/TRBV6-3
CASSYPGLRVDYGYTF
TGTGCCAGCAGTTACCCCGGACTGAGGGTGGACTATGGCTACACCTTC
>TRBJ2-5|TRBD1|once|TRBV29-1
CSVEIGTGTMRTQYF
TGCAGCGTTGAAATAGGGACAGGGACCATGAGGACCCAGTACTTC
>TRBJ2-7|TRBD2|NA|TRBV7-2
CASGLAGDEQYF
TGTGCCAGCGGACTAGCGGGAGACGAGCAGTACTTC
>TRBJ2-2|NA|NA|TRBV3-1/TRBV3-2
CASSHWGLGETGELFF
TGTGCCAGCAGCCATTGGGGACTCGGGGAAACCGGGGAGCTGTTTTTT
>TRBJ1-1|NA|once|TRBV19
CASRGRENTEAFF
TGTGCCAGTAGGGGCAGAGAGAACACTGAAGCTTTCTTT
>TRBJ2-7|TRBD1|NA|TRBV10-3
CAIRGQGSTYEQYF
TGTGCCATCAGGGGACAGGGGTCGACCTACGAGCAGTACTTC
>TRBJ2-7|TRBD1|NA|TRBV5-1
CASRTGDEQYF
TGCGCCAGCAGGACAGGGGACGAGCAGTACTTC
>TRBJ1-5|NA|NA|TRBV21-1
CASSKAARNQPQHF
TGTGCCAGCAGCAAAGCAGCCCGTAATCAGCCCCAGCATTTT
>TRBJ1-2|TRBD1|NA|TRBV6-5
CASSTHTGVSSYTF
TGTGCCAGCAGTACCCATACAGGGGTTTCGAGCTACACCTTC
>TRBJ1-2|NA|once|TRBV11-2
CASSLEQGYGYTF
TGTGCCAGCAGCTTAGAACAGGGTTATGGCTACACCTTC
>TRBJ2-7|TRBD1|NA|TRBV28
CASSPTGTGGFEQYF
TGTGCCAGCAGTCCAACCGGGACAGGGGGCTTCGAGCAGTACTTC
>TRBJ2-7|TRBD2|NA|TRBV9
CASSVGLPSGRLPYEQYF
TGTGCCAGCAGCGTAGGCCTCCCCAGCGGGAGACTCCCCTACGAGCAGTACTTC
>TRBJ2-1|NA|NA|TRBV10-1
CASGDTYNEQFF
TGCGCCAGCGGGGACACCTACAATGAGCAGTTCTTC
>TRBJ1-3|TRBD1|NA|TRBV25-1
CASRRTGGNTIYF
TGTGCCAGCAGGAGGACAGGTGGAAACACCATATATTTT
>TRBJ2-7|NA|NA|TRBV6-5
CASTPPGEYEQYF
TGTGCCAGCACCCCCCCGGGGGAATACGAGCAGTACTTC
>TRBJ1-3|NA|NA|TRBV7-2
CASSSSPVMGNTIYF
TGTGCCAGCAGCTCTAGCCCAGTAATGGGAAACACCATATATTTT
>TRBJ2-7|NA|NA|TRBV7-8
CASSLVGTKAYEQYF
TGTGCCAGCAGCTTGGTGGGGACAAAGGCCTACGAGCAGTACTTC
>TRBJ1-1|NA|NA|TRBV4-3
CASSQREGLGTEAFF
TGCGCCAGCAGCCAACGTGAGGGCCTGGGCACTGAAGCTTTCTTT
>TRBJ2-2|TRBD1|NA|TRBV5-1
CASSPDRANTGELFF
TGCGCCAGCAGTCCGGACAGGGCGAACACCGGGGAGCTGTTTTTT
>TRBJ1-1|NA|once|TRBV12-5
CASGLQGSYTEAFF
TGTGCTAGTGGTTTACAGGGAAGTTACACTGAAGCTTTCTTT
>TRBJ2-4|TRBD2|NA|TRBV15
CATSKNPAGGSENIQYF
TGTGCCACCAGCAAAAACCCGGCGGGAGGGAGTGAAAACATTCAGTACTTC
>TRBJ1-2|NA|NA|TRBV6-5
CASSPNRQVNYGYTF
TGTGCCAGCAGCCCCAACCGTCAGGTTAACTATGGCTACACCTTC
>TRBJ1-1|TRBD1|NA|TRBV12-3/TRBV12-4
CASRGDRGTEAFF
TGTGCCAGCAGAGGCGACAGGGGCACTGAAGCTTTCTTT
>TRBJ1-2|NA|NA|TRBV19
CASSVRGGFVYGYTF
TGTGCCAGTAGTGTCAGAGGGGGTTTCGTTTATGGCTACACCTTC
>TRBJ2-2|TRBD1|NA|TRBV7-7
CASSPPGQVFGELFF
TGTGCTAGCAGCCCTCCGGGACAGGTTTTCGGGGAGCTGTTTTTT
>TRBJ1-2|TRBD1|few|TRBV19
CASSPPDRNNYGYTF
TGTGCCAGTAGTCCCCCGGACAGGAACAACTATGGCTACACCTTC
>TRBJ1-1|TRBD1|NA|TRBV6-1
CASSEARQGRAFF
TGTGCCAGCAGTGAAGCGAGACAGGGGAGAGCTTTCTTT
>TRBJ1-2|NA|NA|TRBV11-2
CASSSVTGDGYTF
TGTGCCAGCAGCTCGGTTACCGGGGATGGCTACACCTTC
>TRBJ2-5|TRBD1|NA|TRBV7-3
CASSYQQGAGETQYF
TGTGCCAGCAGCTACCAACAGGGGGCCGGAGAGACCCAGTACTTC
>TRBJ1-4|NA|NA|TRBV19
CASTPGLATNEKLFF
TGTGCCAGTACTCCTGGTCTAGCAACTAATGAAAAACTGTTTTTT